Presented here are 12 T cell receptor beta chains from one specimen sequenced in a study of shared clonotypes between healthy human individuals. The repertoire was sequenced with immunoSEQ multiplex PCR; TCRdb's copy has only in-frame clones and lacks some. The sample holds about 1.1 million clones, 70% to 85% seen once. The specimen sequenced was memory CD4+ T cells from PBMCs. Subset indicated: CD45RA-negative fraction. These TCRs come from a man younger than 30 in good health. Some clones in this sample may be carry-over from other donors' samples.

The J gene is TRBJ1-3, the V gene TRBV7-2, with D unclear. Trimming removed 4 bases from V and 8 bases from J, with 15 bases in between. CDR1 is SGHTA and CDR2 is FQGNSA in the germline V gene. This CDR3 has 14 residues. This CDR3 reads CASSSYKIADTIYF. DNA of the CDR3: TGTGCCAGCAGCTCATATAAAATTGCGGACACCATATATTTT.

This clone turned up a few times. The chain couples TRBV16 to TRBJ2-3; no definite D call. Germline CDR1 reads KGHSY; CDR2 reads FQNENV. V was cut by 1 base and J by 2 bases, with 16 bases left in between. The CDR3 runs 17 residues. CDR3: CASSQFGRNTPTDTQYF. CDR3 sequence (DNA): TGTGCCAGCAGCCAATTCGGCCGGAACACCCCCACAGATACGCAGTATTTT. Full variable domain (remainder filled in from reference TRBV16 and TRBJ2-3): GEEVAQTPKHLVRGEGQKAKLYCAPIKGHSYVFWYQQVLKNEFKFLISFQNENVFDETGMPKERFSAKCLPNSPCSLEIQATKLEDSAVYFCASSQFGRNTPTDTQYFGPGTRLTVL.

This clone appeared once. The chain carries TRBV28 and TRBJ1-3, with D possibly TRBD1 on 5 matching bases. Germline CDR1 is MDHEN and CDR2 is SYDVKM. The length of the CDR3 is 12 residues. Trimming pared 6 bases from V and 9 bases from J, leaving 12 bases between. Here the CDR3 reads CASSLQALTIYF. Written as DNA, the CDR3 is TGTGCCAGCAGCCTACAGGCCCTCACCATATATTTT.

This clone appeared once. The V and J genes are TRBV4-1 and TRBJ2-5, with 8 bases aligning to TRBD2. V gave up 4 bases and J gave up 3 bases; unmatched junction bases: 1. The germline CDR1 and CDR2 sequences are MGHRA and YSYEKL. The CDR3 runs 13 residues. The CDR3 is CASSLAGKETQYF. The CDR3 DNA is TGCGCCAGCAGCCTAGCGGGGAAAGAGACCCAGTACTTC.

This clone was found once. This CDR3 is CASSLGPLNTEAFF. DNA for the CDR3: TGCGCCAGCAGCTTGGGGCCATTGAACACTGAAGCTTTCTTT. The chain recombines TRBV5-1 with TRBJ1-1; the D is unclear. The V end was cut by 0 bases, the J end by 0 bases, with 6 bases between. The CDR3 has 14 residues. CDR1 is SGHRS, CDR2 YFSETQ, per germline.

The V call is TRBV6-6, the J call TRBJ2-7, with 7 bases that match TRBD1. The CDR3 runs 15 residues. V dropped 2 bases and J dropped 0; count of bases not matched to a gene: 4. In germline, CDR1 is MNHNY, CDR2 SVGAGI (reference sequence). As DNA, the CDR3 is TGTGCCAGCAGTTACAGGGGACAGAGCTCCTACGAGCAGTACTTC. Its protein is CASSYRGQSSYEQYF.

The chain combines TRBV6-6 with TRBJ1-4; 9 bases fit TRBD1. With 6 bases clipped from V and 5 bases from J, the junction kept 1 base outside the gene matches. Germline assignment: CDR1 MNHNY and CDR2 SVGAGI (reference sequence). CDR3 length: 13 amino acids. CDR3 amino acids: CASRGQGNEKLFF. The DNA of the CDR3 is TGTGCCAGCAGAGGACAGGGGAATGAAAAACTGTTTTTT.

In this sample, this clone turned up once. This chain's CDR3 is CASSQPGQEETQYF. CDR3 nucleotides: TGTGCCAGCAGTCAACCGGGACAGGAAGAGACCCAGTACTTC. This sequence joins TRBV6-5 and TRBJ2-5, with 8 bases aligning to TRBD1. Germline V gene sequence: CDR1 MNHEY, CDR2 SVGAGI. The CDR3 has 14 residues. V lost 5 bases, J lost 3 bases, and 5 bases stayed unmatched.

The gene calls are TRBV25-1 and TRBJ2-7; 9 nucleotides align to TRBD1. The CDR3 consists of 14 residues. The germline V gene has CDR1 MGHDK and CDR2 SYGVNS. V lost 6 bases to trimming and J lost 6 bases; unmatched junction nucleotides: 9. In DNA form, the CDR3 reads TGTGCCAGCAGATCCGGGACAGGGACGCGCGAGCAGTACTTC. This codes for CASRSGTGTREQYF.

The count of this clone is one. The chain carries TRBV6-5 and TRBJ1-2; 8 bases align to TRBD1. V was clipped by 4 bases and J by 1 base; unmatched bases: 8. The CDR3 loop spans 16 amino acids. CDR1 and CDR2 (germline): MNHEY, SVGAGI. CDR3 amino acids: CASSSRHTGGNYGYTF. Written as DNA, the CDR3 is TGTGCCAGCAGTTCGAGACACACAGGGGGTAACTATGGCTACACCTTC.

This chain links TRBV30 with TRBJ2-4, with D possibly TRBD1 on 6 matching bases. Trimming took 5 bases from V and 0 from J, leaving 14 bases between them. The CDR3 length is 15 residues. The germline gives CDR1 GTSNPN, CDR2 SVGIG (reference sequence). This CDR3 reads CAWRVTGLAKNIQYF. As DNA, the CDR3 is TGTGCCTGGCGGGTAACAGGGCTAGCCAAAAACATTCAGTACTTC.

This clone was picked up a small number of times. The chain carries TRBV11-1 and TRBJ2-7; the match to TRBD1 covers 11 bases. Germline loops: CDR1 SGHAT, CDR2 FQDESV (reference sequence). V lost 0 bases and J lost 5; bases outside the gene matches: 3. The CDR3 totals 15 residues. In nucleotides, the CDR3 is TGTGCCAGCAGCTTAGCTGGACAGGGGGCCGACGAGCAGTACTTC. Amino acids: CASSLAGQGADEQYF. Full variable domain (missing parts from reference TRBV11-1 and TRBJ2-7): EAEVAQSPRYKITEKSQAVAFWCDPISGHATLYWYRQILGQGPELLVQFQDESVVDDSQLPKDRFSAERLKGVDSTLKIQPAELGDSAMYLCASSLAGQGADEQYFGPGTRLTVT.